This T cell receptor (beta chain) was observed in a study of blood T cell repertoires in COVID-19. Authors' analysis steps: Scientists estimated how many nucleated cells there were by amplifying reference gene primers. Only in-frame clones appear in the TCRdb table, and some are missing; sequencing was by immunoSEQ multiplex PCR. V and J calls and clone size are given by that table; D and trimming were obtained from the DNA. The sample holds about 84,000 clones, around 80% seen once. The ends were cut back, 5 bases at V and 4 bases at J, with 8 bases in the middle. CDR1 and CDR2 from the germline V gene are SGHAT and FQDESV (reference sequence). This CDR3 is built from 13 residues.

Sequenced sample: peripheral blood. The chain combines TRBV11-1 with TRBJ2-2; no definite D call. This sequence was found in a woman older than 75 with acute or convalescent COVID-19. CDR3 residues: CASSQTTTGELFF. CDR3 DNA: TGTGCCAGCAGCCAAACAACCACCGGGGAGCTGTTTTTT.